Described below is a single T cell receptor beta chain sequence and its context. Its specificity is not known. The record originates from a study of response to subunit inactivated influenza vaccine. Study results and limitations: Seasonal influenza vaccination, on each occasion, was suggested by the authors to recruit few new T cells.

In TCRdb, the RT-PCR reads were re-called with MiXCR into one record per CDR3 protein. Found here are a few hundred thousand distinct CDR3 sequences, about 14% of them singletons; the top ten hold 11%. The CDR3 has 13 amino acids. Germline V gene sequence: CDR1 MNHEY, CDR2 SVGEGT. Losses at the gene ends were 6 bases for V and 5 bases for J; bases not matched to a gene: 4. The source was PBMCs from blood, collected roughly 13 days after vaccination. The rearrangement uses TRBV6-2 or TRBV6-3 and TRBJ1-1, with 9 bases that match TRBD1. The TCR was taken from a man aged 50 to 60 who received an inactivated influenza vaccine. This CDR3 is CASREDRGTEAFF. In nucleotides, the CDR3 is TGTGCCAGCAGAGAAGACAGGGGGACTGAAGCTTTCTTT.